Following are 26 T cell receptor beta chains from one sample sequenced in a study of blood T cell repertoires in COVID-19. Repertoires were generated with immunoSEQ multiplex PCR, while TCRdb's copy carries only in-frame clones and drops some. Altogether about 180,000 clones are present, around 85% being singletons, with the ten largest covering over 7.5%. Sequencing was done on a sample of peripheral blood. The receptors originated from a man between 50 and 59 years old with active or convalescent COVID-19.

There are a few counts of this clone. The chain couples TRBV7-9 to TRBJ2-7; D is uncertain. The CDR3 length is 14 residues. CDR1 and CDR2 (germline): SEHNR, FQNEAQ (reference sequence). V lost 2 bases to trimming and J lost 2 bases, with 10 bases between them. The CDR3 DNA sequence: TGTGCCAGCAGCTTATTTTCGAGGCCCTACGAGCAGTACTTC. Translation: CASSLFSRPYEQYF.

This rearrangement joins TRBV6-5 to TRBJ1-1, with a tentative D call TRBD1 (6 bases). V dropped 5 bases and J dropped 3 bases, with 16 bases sitting between them. This CDR3 is 15 amino acids long. Looked up from germline, CDR1 is MNHEY and CDR2 is SVGAGI. The CDR3 bases are TGTGCCAGCAGTCCCACGACAGGATTGTACACTGAAGCTTTCTTT. Its translation is CASSPTTGLYTEAFF.

The chain uses TRBV7-2 and TRBJ1-5; TRBD1 aligns across 9 bases. This CDR3 is 15 amino acids long. V lost 5 bases and J lost 5; bases outside the gene matches: 7. Germline-derived CDR1 and CDR2 are SGHTA and FQGNSA. The CDR3 DNA is TGTGCCAGCAGCGGGAGACAGGGGGATTATCAGCCCCAGCATTTT. This sequence encodes CASSGRQGDYQPQHF.

The V gene is TRBV29-1, the J gene TRBJ2-1; 8 positions match TRBD2. Germline V gene lookup returns CDR1 SQVTM and CDR2 ANQGSEA. J gave up 4 bases and V 2 bases, and 7 bases lay outside the gene matches. This CDR3 has 15 amino acids. The CDR3 here is CSVEIRGGVYNEQFF. The CDR3 DNA reads as TGCAGCGTTGAAATACGGGGGGGCGTGTACAATGAGCAGTTCTTC.

This clone was seen a single time. The V gene is TRBV28, the J gene TRBJ1-2; D ambiguous. Germline CDR1 reads MDHEN; CDR2 reads SYDVKM. CDR3 size: 12 residues. V was pared by 5 bases and J by 9 bases, with 13 bases between. The DNA for the CDR3 is TGTGCCAGCAGTCCATCCGCCGGGAGCTACACCTTC. Amino acid sequence: CASSPSAGSYTF.

The gene calls are TRBV11-2 and TRBJ2-3; 9 nucleotides align to TRBD1. After removal of 3 bases from V and 1 base from J, the junction contained 5 bases not matched to a gene. Germline values: CDR1 SGHAT, CDR2 FQNNGV. This CDR3 contains 16 residues. The CDR3 protein is CASSLSQGARTDTQYF. The CDR3 DNA sequence: TGTGCCAGCAGCTTGTCACAGGGGGCGCGCACAGATACGCAGTATTTT.

The chain is built from TRBV19 and TRBJ1-4, with D perhaps matching TRBD1 (5 bases). The germline CDR1 and CDR2 sequences are LNHDA and SQIVND (reference sequence). The CDR3 extends over 13 amino acids. With 0 bases removed from V and 7 bases from J, the gap between germline ends came to 6 bases. CDR3 protein: CASSIEGVEKLFF. CDR3 in DNA: TGTGCCAGTAGTATAGAAGGGGTTGAAAAACTGTTTTTT.

The genes are TRBV30 and TRBJ1-4; D may be TRBD1 (5 bases). Deletions cut 0 bases from V and 7 bases from J, with 6 bases between. This CDR3 is built from 12 residues. Germline CDR1 is GTSNPN and CDR2 is SVGIG (reference sequence). The CDR3 DNA reads TGTGCCTGGAGTGTGGGGGGTGAAAAACTGTTTTTT. This sequence encodes CAWSVGGEKLFF.

The rearrangement uses TRBV6-1 and TRBJ1-1, with D tentatively TRBD1 (5 bases). V was trimmed by 2 bases and J by 4 bases, leaving 14 bases between them. The CDR3 loop spans 15 amino acids. Germline V lookup: CDR1 MNHNS, CDR2 SASEGT. CDR3: CASSELSGPSTEAFF. In nucleotides, the CDR3 is TGTGCCAGCAGTGAACTGTCAGGGCCCTCCACTGAAGCTTTCTTT.

J is TRBJ1-1 and V is TRBV5-1, with no clear D. Germline V gives CDR1 SGHRS, CDR2 YFSETQ. This CDR3 is built from 12 residues. The V and J ends lost 0 bases and 8 bases respectively, with 8 bases between them. In DNA form, the CDR3 reads TGCGCCAGCAGCTTGGAGTCGGGGGAAGCTTTCTTT. It encodes CASSLESGEAFF.

The chain links TRBV28 to TRBJ2-1; D uncertain. Deletions cut 5 bases from V and 0 bases from J, with 14 bases between. Germline V gives CDR1 MDHEN, CDR2 SYDVKM. The CDR3 is made up of 16 amino acids. CDR3 protein: CASSPSIPSSYNEQFF. As DNA, the CDR3 is TGTGCCAGCAGTCCTAGTATCCCTAGCTCCTACAATGAGCAGTTCTTC. Together with reference TRBV28 and TRBJ2-1, the CDR3 gives the full variable domain: DVKVTQSSRYLVKRTGEKVFLECVQDMDHENMFWYRQDPGLGLRLIYFSYDVKMKEKGDIPEGYSVSREKKERFSLILESASTNQTSMYLCASSPSIPSSYNEQFFGPGTRLTVL.

V and J are TRBV7-3 and TRBJ1-2; D is unresolved. The germline V gene has CDR1 SGHTA and CDR2 FQGTGA. V lost 4 bases, J lost 8 bases, and 11 bases lay in between. This CDR3 spans 12 amino acids. CDR3 in DNA: TGTGCCAGCAGCTCGGGGAGCTTCGGCTACACCTTC. Residues: CASSSGSFGYTF. Drawing the rest from reference TRBV7-3 and TRBJ1-2, the complete variable domain is GAGVSQTPSNKVTEKGKYVELRCDPISGHTALYWYRQSLGQGPEFLIYFQGTGAADDSGLPNDRFFAVRPEGSVSTLKIQRTERGDSAVYLCASSSGSFGYTFGSGTRLTVV.

This rearrangement joins TRBV11-3 to TRBJ2-2; D is possibly TRBD2 (7 bases). V gave up 1 base and J gave up 0 bases, with 15 bases separating them. CDR3 length equals 18 residues. The germline CDR1 and CDR2 sequences are SGHNT and YENEEA. The CDR3 loop reads CASSLVQGGGSNTGELFF. The CDR3 DNA reads TGTGCCAGCAGCTTAGTACAGGGAGGGGGGTCGAACACCGGGGAGCTGTTTTTT.

The V gene is TRBV29-1, the J gene TRBJ1-1; a possible D gene is TRBD1 (5 bases). The germline V and J ends were trimmed by 0 bases and 8 bases, with 16 bases remaining between them. This CDR3 is 14 amino acids long. Germline CDR1 SQVTM, CDR2 ANQGSEA. CDR3 coding DNA: TGCAGCGTTGAAGATCGGGGGACGAGGGCGGAAGCTTTCTTT. It translates to CSVEDRGTRAEAFF. Full variable domain (missing parts from reference TRBV29-1 and TRBJ1-1): SAVISQKPSRDICQRGTSLTIQCQVDSQVTMMFWYRQQPGQSLTLIATANQGSEATYESGFVIDKFPISRPNLTFSTLTVSNMSPEDSSIYLCSVEDRGTRAEAFFGQGTRLTVV.

This clone was found a few times. The chain carries TRBV10-2 and TRBJ2-7; 9 nucleotides line up with TRBD2. CDR1 and CDR2 (germline): WSHSY, SAAADI. CDR3 length equals 11 residues. The CDR3 nucleotides read TGCGCTAGCGGGGGAGGTTACGAGCAGTACTTC. Translating gives CASGGGYEQYF.

The genes are TRBV4-3 and TRBJ1-6, with D unclear. The CDR3 covers 14 residues. V shed 0 bases and J shed 7 bases, with 7 bases lying between them. Germline V gene data show CDR1 as LGHNA and CDR2 as YSLEER. CDR3 residues: CASSQDGLNSPLHF. DNA of the CDR3: TGCGCCAGCAGCCAAGACGGACTGAATTCACCCCTCCACTTT.

This chain links TRBV5-5 with TRBJ2-3; D perhaps matches TRBD1 (5 bases). This CDR3 is built from 15 residues. With 0 bases removed from V and 5 bases from J, the gap between germline ends came to 13 bases. From germline, CDR1 is SGHKS and CDR2 YYEKEE (reference sequence). CDR3 in amino acids: CASSLGQPRGDTQYF. The CDR3 DNA follows: TGTGCCAGCAGCTTGGGACAACCAAGGGGAGATACGCAGTATTTT.

The chain joins TRBV10-3 to TRBJ2-7; tentative D call: TRBD2 (6 bases). Trimming cost V 8 bases and J 2 bases, with 16 bases left between them. Germline lookup yields CDR1 ENHRY and CDR2 SYGVKD. The CDR3 covers 14 residues. CDR3 DNA sequence: TGTGCCATCTCGGGGGAGCTAAGGCCCTACGAGCAGTACTTC. It is translated as CAISGELRPYEQYF.

This chain links TRBV19 with TRBJ2-7; 9 bases match TRBD1. Per germline, CDR1 LNHDA and CDR2 SQIVND (reference sequence). The CDR3 totals 15 residues. V was clipped by 6 bases and J by 0 bases; unmatched bases: 6. The CDR3 DNA sequence: TGTGCCAGTAGCAACGGACAGGGGCACTCCTACGAGCAGTACTTC. Its translation: CASSNGQGHSYEQYF.

The chain is built from TRBV6-5 and TRBJ1-2, with TRBD1 as a possible D gene (5 bases). The ends were cut back, 6 bases at V and 3 bases at J, with 8 bases in the middle. The CDR3 consists of 12 residues. Germline CDR1 reads MNHEY; CDR2 reads SVGAGI. The CDR3 reads CASRGGDYGYTF. The CDR3 DNA follows: TGTGCCAGCAGGGGGGGGGACTATGGCTACACCTTC.

The chain carries TRBV6-2 or TRBV6-3 and TRBJ1-5; 8 nucleotides line up with TRBD1. The CDR3 runs 15 residues. Germline V gene lookup returns CDR1 MNHEY and CDR2 SVGEGT. V was clipped by 4 bases and J by 5 bases; unmatched bases: 7. The CDR3 DNA reads TGTGCCAGCAGTTTAGGACAGGGACGCGATCAGCCCCAGCATTTT. This encodes CASSLGQGRDQPQHF.

The chain combines TRBV5-1 with TRBJ2-3, with D uncertain. Germline V gives CDR1 SGHRS, CDR2 YFSETQ. The CDR3 sequence is 14 residues long. V shed 4 bases and J shed 2 bases, with 11 bases lying between them. This CDR3 reads CASSPTVVTDTQYF. In DNA, the CDR3 is TGCGCCAGCAGCCCTACCGTGGTCACAGATACGCAGTATTTT.

V is TRBV7-2 and J is TRBJ2-3; 11 nucleotides agree with TRBD2. J was trimmed by 6 bases and V by 1 base; bases with no gene match: 6. Looked up from germline, CDR1 is SGHTA and CDR2 is FQGNSA. The CDR3 is 16 amino acids. The CDR3 here is CASSLDTSGGVDTQYF. The CDR3 DNA reads TGTGCCAGCAGCTTAGACACTAGCGGGGGTGTTGATACGCAGTATTTT.

The V call is TRBV21-1, the J call TRBJ1-1; the table's D call, TRBD1, was not checked against the DNA. TRBV21-1 is flagged as a pseudogene. This CDR3 has 16 residues. In DNA, the CDR3 is TGTGCCAGCAGCAACGGGGACAGTATGTGTTATACTGAAGCTTTCTTT. Translation: CASSNGDSMCYTEAFF.

The chain joins TRBV5-1 to TRBJ2-1, with D maybe TRBD1 (6 bases). This CDR3 is built from 17 residues. From germline, CDR1 is SGHRS and CDR2 YFSETQ. The V gene lost 0 bases and the J gene lost 4 bases, with 17 bases spanning the gap. The CDR3 loop reads CASSLAQGRLFYNEQFF. CDR3 coding DNA: TGCGCCAGCAGCTTGGCCCAGGGGCGACTATTTTACAATGAGCAGTTCTTC.

This clone was counted a few times. CDR3 region: CASSSAGTSYEQYF. In DNA, the CDR3 is TGTGCCAGCAGTAGCGCGGGTACCTCCTACGAGCAGTACTTC. The chain combines TRBV6-5 with TRBJ2-7, with D perhaps matching TRBD2 (5 bases). Germline CDR1 MNHEY, CDR2 SVGAGI. The V end lost 5 bases, the J end lost 0 bases, and 11 bases lay between the germline ends. This CDR3 is built from 14 residues.